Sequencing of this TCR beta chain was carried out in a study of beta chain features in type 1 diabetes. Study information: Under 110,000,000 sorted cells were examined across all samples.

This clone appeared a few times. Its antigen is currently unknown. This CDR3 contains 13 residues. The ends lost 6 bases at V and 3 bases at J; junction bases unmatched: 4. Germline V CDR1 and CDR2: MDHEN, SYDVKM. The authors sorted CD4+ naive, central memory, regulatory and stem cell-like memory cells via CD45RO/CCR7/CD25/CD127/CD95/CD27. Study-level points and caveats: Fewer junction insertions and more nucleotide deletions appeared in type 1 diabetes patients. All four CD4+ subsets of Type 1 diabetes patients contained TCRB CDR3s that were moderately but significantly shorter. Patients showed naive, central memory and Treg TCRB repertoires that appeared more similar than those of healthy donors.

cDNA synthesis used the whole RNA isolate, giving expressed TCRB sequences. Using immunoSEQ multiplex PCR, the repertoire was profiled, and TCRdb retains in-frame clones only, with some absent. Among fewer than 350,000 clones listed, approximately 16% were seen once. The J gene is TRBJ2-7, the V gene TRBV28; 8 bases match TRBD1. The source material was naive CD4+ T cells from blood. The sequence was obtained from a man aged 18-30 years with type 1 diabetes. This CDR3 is CASSRGQGYEQYF. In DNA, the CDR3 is TGTGCCAGCAGCCGTGGACAGGGCTACGAGCAGTACTTC.